This TCR beta chain was found in a study of T cell responses to AZD1222 COVID-19 vaccine. Study-wide points: Spike as a whole was targeted by vaccine-associated CD4 TCRs, dominant at 160-218 and 743-854. Elevations in Spike-specific TCR breadth and depth followed administration of two AZD1222 doses. None of the repertoires were sampled until the peak T cell response had passed. Females made up more of the donors, who were largely white British, and clonal diversity may have come out too low.

Germline V gene data show CDR1 as SGDLS and CDR2 as YYNGEE. V was cut by 0 bases and J by 8 bases, with 11 bases left in between. The CDR3 is 13 residues long. The table came from immunoSEQ multiplex PCR; TCRdb's copy has only in-frame clones and leaves some out. The sample includes 70,000 to 95,000 clones, approximately 88% seen only once; the top ten take under 5%. Regarding this clone: Its target is unknown.

Sample: peripheral blood, taken on day 0 of MenACWY control vaccination. This receptor was identified in an adult in good health. V gene TRBV9 combines with J gene TRBJ1-2; no reliable D call. The DNA for the CDR3 is TGTGCCAGCAGCGTAGACGACGTCCAAGGCTACACCTTC. Translating it yields CASSVDDVQGYTF.